These T cell receptor beta chains were read from a single sample in a study of T cells after posttransplantation cyclophosphamide. Method: immunoSEQ multiplex PCR; TCRdb's copy keeps in-frame clones and lacks some. The sample holds some 39,000 clones, and no clone turns up only once. Sequencing used PBMCs. These receptors were obtained from a girl aged 10-17 years in good health, CMV-negative, and a related stem cell transplant donor. Each CDR3 is given with its conserved first and last residue. The D gene is left open where the match is weak. Clone size is not always given. Where it is, it says once, few, many or a class for expanded clones.

NA	TRBV28	NA	TRBJ1-5	15	CASSIQGNSNQPQHF	TGTGCCAGCAGCATACAGGGAAATAGCAATCAGCCCCAGCATTTT
many	TRBV10-3	TRBD1	TRBJ1-4	13	CAIGGTGDEKLFF	TGTGCCATCGGCGGGACAGGGGATGAAAAACTGTTTTTT
few	TRBV28	TRBD1	TRBJ2-2	15	CASSPGQGWTGELFF	TGTGCCAGCAGTCCTGGACAGGGGTGGACCGGGGAGCTGTTTTTT
many	TRBV2	TRBD2	TRBJ2-1	15	CASSDPGLADNEQFF	TGTGCCAGCAGTGATCCGGGACTAGCGGACAATGAGCAGTTCTTC
few	TRBV28	NA	TRBJ2-7	15	CASSFDRPGTYEQYF	TGTGCCAGCAGTTTCGACAGGCCCGGAACCTACGAGCAGTACTTC
few	TRBV25-1	TRBD1	TRBJ1-2	16	CASSPWTGRVNYGYTF	TGTGCCAGCAGTCCATGGACAGGGAGGGTTAACTATGGCTACACCTTC
NA	TRBV28	NA	TRBJ1-2	13	CASSLVTEYGYTF	TGTGCCAGCAGTTTGGTCACAGAATATGGCTACACCTTC
many	TRBV9	NA	TRBJ1-2	12	CGTVYVNDGYTF	TGTGGCACAGTTTATGTCAATGATGGCTACACCTTC
many	TRBV5-1	NA	TRBJ1-6	15	CASRAGGQQNSPLHF	TGCGCCAGCAGAGCCGGCGGACAGCAGAATTCACCCCTCCACTTT
few	TRBV7-2	NA	TRBJ2-3	17	CASSSYGSGRYTDTQYF	TGTGCCAGCAGCTCGTACGGATCAGGGCGGTACACAGATACGCAGTATTTT
many	TRBV30	NA	TRBJ1-3	14	CAWSGSRLGNTIYF	TGTGCCTGGAGTGGTTCGAGGTTAGGAAACACCATATATTTT
few	TRBV28	NA	TRBJ2-5	13	CASSLFAPETQYF	TGTGCCAGTAGTTTATTTGCGCCGGAGACCCAGTACTTC
many	TRBV4-1	NA	TRBJ2-3	14	CASSQAFRTDTQYF	TGCGCCAGCAGCCAAGCGTTTCGCACAGATACGCAGTATTTT
NA	TRBV28	NA	TRBJ2-2	12	CATQGNTGELFF	TGTGCCACACAGGGGAACACCGGGGAGCTGTTTTTT
few	TRBV19	TRBD2	TRBJ2-3	14	CASTVSGRRDTQYF	TGTGCCAGTACGGTTAGCGGGAGGAGGGATACGCAGTATTTT
few	TRBV6-5	NA	TRBJ1-2	15	CASSSNLVRSDGYTF	TGTGCCAGCAGTTCGAACTTGGTGAGATCGGATGGCTACACCTTC
NA	TRBV6-5	TRBD1	TRBJ1-1	15	CASSYGTGVNTEAFF	TGTGCCAGCAGTTACGGGACAGGGGTAAACACTGAAGCTTTCTTT